The text below deals with one T cell receptor (beta chain). Its specificity is not known. This record belongs to a study of OX40 agonist ivuxolimab in advanced cancers. Trimming cost V 0 bases and J 4 bases, with 12 bases left between them. Looked up from germline, CDR1 is ENHRY and CDR2 is SYGVKD. This CDR3 has 15 amino acids. Exclusion of a patient followed from autoimmune disease history or systemic immunosuppression. Method: immunoSEQ multiplex PCR; TCRdb's copy keeps in-frame clones and lacks some. The sample yields about 15,000 clones, about three quarters seen once. Findings and limits, study-wide: Clones of CD4+ and CD8+ blood T cells grew by week 6 at doses of 0.1 to 3.0 mg/kg.

The TCR was taken from an adult with an advanced solid tumor such as melanoma, head and neck, liver or kidney cancer. This chain joins TRBV10-3 and TRBJ2-5; D may be TRBD2 (5 bases). The material was CD4+ or CD8+ T cells sorted from blood, obtained in a trial of the OX40 agonist ivuxolimab. The CDR3 reads CAISESTGSGETQYF. The CDR3 DNA is TGTGCCATCAGTGAGTCGACGGGGTCGGGAGAGACCCAGTACTTC.